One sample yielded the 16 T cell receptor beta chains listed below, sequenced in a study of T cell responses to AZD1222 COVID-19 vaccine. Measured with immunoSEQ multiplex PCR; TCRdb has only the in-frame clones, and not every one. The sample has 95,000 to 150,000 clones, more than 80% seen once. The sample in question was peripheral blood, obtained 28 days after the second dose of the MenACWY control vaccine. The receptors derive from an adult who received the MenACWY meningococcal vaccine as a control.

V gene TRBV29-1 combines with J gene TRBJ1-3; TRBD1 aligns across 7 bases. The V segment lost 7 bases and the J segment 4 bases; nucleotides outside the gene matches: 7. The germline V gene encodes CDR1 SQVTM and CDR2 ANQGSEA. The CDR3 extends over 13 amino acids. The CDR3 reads CSAADRTGNTIYF. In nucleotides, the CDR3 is TGCAGCGCCGCGGACAGGACGGGAAACACCATATATTTT.

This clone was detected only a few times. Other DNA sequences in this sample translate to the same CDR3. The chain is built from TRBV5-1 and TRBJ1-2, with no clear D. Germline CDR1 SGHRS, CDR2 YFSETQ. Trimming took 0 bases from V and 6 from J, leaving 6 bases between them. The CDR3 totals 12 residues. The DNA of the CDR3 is TGCGCCAGCAGCTTGGTGGGAGATGGCTACACCTTC. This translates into CASSLVGDGYTF.

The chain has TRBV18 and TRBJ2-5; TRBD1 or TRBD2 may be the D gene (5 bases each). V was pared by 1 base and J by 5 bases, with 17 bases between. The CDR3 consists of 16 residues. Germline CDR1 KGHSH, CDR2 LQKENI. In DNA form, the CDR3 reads TGTGCCAGCTCACCACTTTATATGGGGGACGGCGAGACCCAGTACTTC. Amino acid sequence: CASSPLYMGDGETQYF.

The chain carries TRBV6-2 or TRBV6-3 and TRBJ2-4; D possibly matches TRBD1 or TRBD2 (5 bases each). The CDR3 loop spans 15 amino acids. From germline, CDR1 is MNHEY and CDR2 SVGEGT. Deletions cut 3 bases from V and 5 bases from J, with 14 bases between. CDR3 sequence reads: CASSYQGAAENIQYF. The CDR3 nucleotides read TGTGCCAGCAGTTATCAGGGAGCGGCGGAAAACATTCAGTACTTC.

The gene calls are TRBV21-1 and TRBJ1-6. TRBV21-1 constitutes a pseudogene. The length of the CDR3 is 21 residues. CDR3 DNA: TGTGCCAGCAGCAAAGTAAGCGCGGACGGCGAAGACGTCTCCTATAATTCACCCCTCCACTTT. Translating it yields CASSKVSADGEDVSYNSPLHF.

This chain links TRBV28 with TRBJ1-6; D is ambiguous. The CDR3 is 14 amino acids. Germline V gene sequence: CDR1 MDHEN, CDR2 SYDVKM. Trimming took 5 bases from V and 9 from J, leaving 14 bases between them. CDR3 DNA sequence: TGTGCCAGCAGTGGACTCTCTAAAGGTTCACCCCTCCACTTT. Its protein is CASSGLSKGSPLHF.

CDR3: CASNHRYYEQYF. The CDR3 nucleotides read TGTGCCAGCAACCACCGGTACTACGAGCAGTACTTC. The chain recombines TRBV2 with TRBJ2-7; D is uncertain. Trimming removed 7 bases from V and 3 bases from J, with 10 bases in between. The CDR3 has 12 residues. CDR1 and CDR2 (germline): SNHLY, FYNNEI. The full variable domain, completed using reference TRBV2 and TRBJ2-7, is EPEVTQTPSHQVTQMGQEVILRCVPISNHLYFYWYRQILGQKVEFLVSFYNNEISEKSEIFDDQFSVERPDGSNFTLKIRSTKLEDSAMYFCASNHRYYEQYFGPGTRLTVT.

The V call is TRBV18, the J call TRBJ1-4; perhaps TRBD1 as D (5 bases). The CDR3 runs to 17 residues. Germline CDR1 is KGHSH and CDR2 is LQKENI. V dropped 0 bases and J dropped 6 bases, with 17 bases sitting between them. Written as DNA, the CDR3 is TGTGCCAGCTCACCACCGATCATCGACAGCCTTTATGAAAAACTGTTTTTT. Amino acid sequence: CASSPPIIDSLYEKLFF.

The CDR3 DNA sequence: TGTGCCAGCAGCCGGAACAGGGCTGGCACAGATACGCAGTATTTT. Translation gives CASSRNRAGTDTQYF. The V gene is TRBV14, the J gene TRBJ2-3; tentatively, D is TRBD1 (6 bases). The CDR3 extends over 15 amino acids. Trimming removed 4 bases from V and 1 base from J, with 12 bases in between. The germline gives CDR1 SGHDN, CDR2 FVKESK. The full variable domain, with the rest looked up from reference TRBV14 and TRBJ2-3, is EAGVTQFPSHSVIEKGQTVTLRCDPISGHDNLYWYRRVMGKEIKFLLHFVKESKQDESGMPNNRFLAERTGGTYSTLKVQPAELEDSGVYFCASSRNRAGTDTQYFGPGTRLTVL.

CDR3 amino acids: CASSHGAIYGYTF. In DNA, the CDR3 is TGTGCCAGCAGCCACGGGGCGATCTATGGCTACACCTTC. The chain couples TRBV14 to TRBJ1-2; possible D gene TRBD1, 5 bases. Germline V CDR1 and CDR2: SGHDN, FVKESK. The CDR3 extends over 13 amino acids. V was pared by 3 bases and J by 4 bases, with 9 bases between.

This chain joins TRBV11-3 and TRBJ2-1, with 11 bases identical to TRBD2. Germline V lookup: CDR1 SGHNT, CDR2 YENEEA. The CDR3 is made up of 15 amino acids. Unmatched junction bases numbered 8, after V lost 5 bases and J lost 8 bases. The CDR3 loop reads CASSPLAGGLHEQFF. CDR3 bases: TGTGCCAGCAGCCCCTTAGCGGGGGGGCTACATGAGCAGTTCTTC.

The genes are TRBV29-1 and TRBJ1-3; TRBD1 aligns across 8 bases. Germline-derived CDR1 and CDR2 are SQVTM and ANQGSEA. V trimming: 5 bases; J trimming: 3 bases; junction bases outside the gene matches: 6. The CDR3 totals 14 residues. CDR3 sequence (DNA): TGCAGCGTTACAATCGGGACAGGTGGAAACACCATATATTTT. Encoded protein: CSVTIGTGGNTIYF.

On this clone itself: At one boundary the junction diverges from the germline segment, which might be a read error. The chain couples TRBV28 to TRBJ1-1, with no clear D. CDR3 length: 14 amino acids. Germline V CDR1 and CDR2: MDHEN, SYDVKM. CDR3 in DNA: TGTGCCAGCAGATTATGGGGAGGGAACACTGAAGCTTTCTTT. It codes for CASRLWGGNTEAFF.

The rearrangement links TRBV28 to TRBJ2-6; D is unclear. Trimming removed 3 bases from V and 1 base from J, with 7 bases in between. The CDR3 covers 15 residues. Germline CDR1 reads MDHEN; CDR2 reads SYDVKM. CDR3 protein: CASSLGMSGANVLTF. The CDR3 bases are TGTGCCAGCAGTTTGGGTATGTCTGGGGCCAACGTCCTGACTTTC.

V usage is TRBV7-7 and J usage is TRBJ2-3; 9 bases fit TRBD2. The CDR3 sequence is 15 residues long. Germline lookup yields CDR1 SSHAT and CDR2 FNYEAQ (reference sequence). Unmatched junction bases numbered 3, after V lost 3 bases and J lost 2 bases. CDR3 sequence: CASSLSSGATDTQYF. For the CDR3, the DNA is TGTGCCAGCAGCTTGTCTAGCGGGGCCACAGATACGCAGTATTTT.

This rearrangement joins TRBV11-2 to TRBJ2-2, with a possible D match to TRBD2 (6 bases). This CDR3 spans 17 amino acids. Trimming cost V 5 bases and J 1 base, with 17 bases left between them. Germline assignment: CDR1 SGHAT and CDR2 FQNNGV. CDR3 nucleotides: TGTGCCAGCAGCCACCAAGGAGGGGCCCAGAACACCGGGGAGCTGTTTTTT. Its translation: CASSHQGGAQNTGELFF.